The source of this T cell receptor beta chain is a study of CD8 T cells in Susac syndrome. Sequencing of TCR beta, carried out with a high-throughput approach, was applied to CD8+ and CD4+ T cells from the blood. With random hexamers, about 0.5 to 1 ug RNA was reverse transcribed. TCR beta CDR3 was amplified by immunoSEQ multiplex PCR. This amplification extended across 54 Vbeta and 13 Jbeta segments. Each CDR3 protein is one row after TCRdb ran MiXCR on the immunoSEQ multiplex PCR reads. The repertoire holds about 200,000 distinct CDR3 sequences, 92% seen once, with approximately 0.13% in the top ten. The sample consisted of CD8+ T cells from PBMCs. This sequence was found in a human donor with multiple sclerosis.

The CDR3 nucleotides are TGTGCCAGCAGCCCGCTAGCGGGGGTACAAGAGACCCAGTACTTC. Translated, it gives CASSPLAGVQETQYF. The V and J genes are TRBV7-8 and TRBJ2-5; the match to TRBD2 covers 10 bases. V shed 5 bases and J 2 bases; nucleotides not matched to a gene: 5. The CDR3 spans 15 residues. The germline gives CDR1 SGHVS, CDR2 FQNEAQ.